These T cell receptor beta chains were read from a single sample in a study of cytomegalovirus exposure and HLA in healthy donors. TCRdb's table, derived via immunoSEQ multiplex PCR, lists solely in-frame clones and lacks some. The table records more than 200,000 clones, nearly 80% of them present only once. The sequenced material came from PBMCs. These receptors originate from a male donor in good health and CMV-seronegative. The CDR3 runs from the conserved cysteine through the conserved F or W. The D gene is left open where the match is weak.

cdr3_aa,cdr3_nt,v_call,j_call,cdr3_length,d_call
CATSPRGFNEQFF,TGTGCCACCAGCCCCCGAGGGTTCAATGAGCAGTTCTTC,TRBV15,TRBJ2-1,13,NA
CASSVAGGAGSGAFF,TGTGCCAGCAGCGTAGCTGGGGGGGCTGGGAGTGGGGCTTTCTTT,TRBV9,TRBJ1-1,15,NA
CASSLAGLPYEKLFF,TGTGCCAGCAGCTTAGCAGGGCTTCCATATGAAAAACTGTTTTTT,TRBV11-2,TRBJ1-4,15,NA
CASIGDRDTYNEQFF,TGTGCCAGTATCGGAGACAGGGACACCTACAATGAGCAGTTCTTC,TRBV19,TRBJ2-1,15,TRBD1
CAISSPDLGQTYYGYTF,TGTGCCATCAGTTCCCCAGACCTCGGACAGACTTACTATGGCTACACCTTC,TRBV10-3,TRBJ1-2,17,NA
CSVRQGGTDTQYF,TGCAGCGTGCGACAGGGTGGCACAGATACGCAGTATTTT,TRBV29-1,TRBJ2-3,13,TRBD1
CASSLGGTGVQPQHF,TGTGCCAGCAGTTTAGGGGGGACAGGGGTTCAGCCCCAGCATTTT,TRBV27,TRBJ1-5,15,TRBD1
CASSVVRGRGIFSGANVLTF,TGTGCCAGCAGCGTAGTGCGCGGGAGAGGAATATTTTCTGGGGCCAACGTCCTGACTTTC,TRBV9,TRBJ2-6,20,TRBD2
CASSPPGQGDGYTF,TGTGCCAGCTCACCGCCGGGACAGGGGGATGGCTACACCTTC,TRBV18,TRBJ1-2,14,TRBD1
CASSPPVSLEQYF,TGTGCCAGCAGCCCCCCTGTCTCTCTCGAGCAGTACTTC,TRBV27,TRBJ2-7,13,NA
CASSLYGGQETQYF,TGTGCCAGCAGCTTATATGGAGGGCAAGAGACCCAGTACTTC,TRBV7-2,TRBJ2-5,14,NA
CASRTGGYGYTF,TGTGCCAGCAGGACGGGAGGGTATGGCTACACCTTC,TRBV27,TRBJ1-2,12,NA
CASSPGLAGGQETQYF,TGCGCCAGCAGCCCCGGACTAGCGGGAGGCCAAGAGACCCAGTACTTC,TRBV5-1,TRBJ2-5,16,TRBD2
CASSQGDTDLEAFF,TGTGCCAGCAGCCAAGGAGATACAGATCTTGAAGCTTTCTTT,TRBV4-2,TRBJ1-1,14,NA
CASTRHQQSAYEQYF,TGTGCCAGCACACGGCATCAACAGTCCGCCTACGAGCAGTACTTC,TRBV21-1,TRBJ2-7,15,NA
CASRGQGAYEQYF,TGTGCCAGCCGAGGACAGGGGGCCTACGAGCAGTACTTC,TRBV28,TRBJ2-7,13,TRBD1
CANSWRIGLAGAYEQYF,TGTGCCAACAGCTGGCGAATCGGACTAGCGGGGGCCTACGAGCAGTACTTC,TRBV5-4,TRBJ2-7,17,TRBD2
CASSEGLAGGYEQYF,TGTGCCAGCAGTGAAGGACTAGCGGGAGGCTACGAGCAGTACTTC,TRBV6-1,TRBJ2-7,15,TRBD2